This T cell receptor beta chain was obtained from a study of T cell changes during pregnancy in multiple sclerosis (dated by TCRdb to the late 2010s). Regarding the research as a whole: Changes in the T cell repertoire over the course of pregnancy were examined in this study in women with multiple sclerosis.

Including the terminal cysteine and phenylalanine, the CDR3 comprises 14 residues. This entry keeps only the CDR3 DNA: 42 bases, framed from base 1. The germline V gene yields LGHNA for CDR1 and YSLEER for CDR2. The junction shows trimming of 4 bases on V and 7 bases on J, and the gene matches do not reach 1 base of it. Concerning this clone itself: This clone's antigen is unknown. Base qualities are not provided; no much larger clone lies one nucleotide away.

Library preparation employed the immunoSEQ multiplex PCR assay. TCRdb took over this immuneACCESS table, retaining in-frame rearrangements with V and J assigned. Such tables are incomplete; in checked studies, under half of the missing clones stem from an unresolved V gene, and the remainder is unexplained. For this sample the table gives about 68,000 clones, of which over 75% were detected only once. The ten most abundant clones make up 1.5% of the sample. The sequencing used peripheral blood, collected in the third trimester of pregnancy. The chain uses TRBV4-3 and TRBJ2-1, and 13 bases in between align with TRBD2. This sequence originates from a female donor with multiple sclerosis, enrolled in a pregnancy study. The CDR3 here reads CASSPGLAGNEQFF. The DNA sequence is TGCGCCAGCAGCCCGGGACTAGCGGGGAATGAGCAGTTCTTC.